A selection of T cell receptor beta chains follows, all from one sample in a study of graft-versus-host responses after intestinal transplantation. Assay: immunoSEQ multiplex PCR; the TCRdb copy retains only in-frame clones and omits some. The sample includes under 9,000 clones, roughly a third of them seen just once. The source was alloreactive CD8+ T cells from a mixed lymphocyte reaction culture, collected before transplantation. These receptors were collected from a human patient who was an organ donor for intestinal transplantation. Both conserved end residues are part of each CDR3. The D gene is left open where the match is weak. Clone size is given for some rows only: seen once, a few or many times, or a class if the clone is expanded.

d_call j_call v_call clone_size cdr3_aa cdr3_nt
- TRBJ1-5 TRBV15 once CATSPYGLNQPQHF TGTGCCACCAGCCCCTATGGGCTCAATCAGCCCCAGCATTTT
- TRBJ1-3 TRBV6-4 - CASSGTDPGNTIYF TGTGCCAGCAGTGGGACTGATCCTGGAAACACCATATATTTT
TRBD2 TRBJ2-1 TRBV6-6 - CASSSARGEQFF TGTGCCAGCAGTTCCGCGCGGGGGGAGCAGTTCTTC
TRBD1 TRBJ2-3 TRBV10-1 - CASSETGAGADTQYF TGCGCCAGCAGTGAGACAGGGGCTGGCGCAGATACGCAGTATTTT
- TRBJ2-3 TRBV4-1 medium-sized CASSQIGRGTDTQYF TGCGCCAGCAGCCAAATCGGCCGGGGCACAGATACGCAGTATTTT
TRBD2 TRBJ2-7 TRBV27 few CASSPPTCGGGYEQYF TGTGCCAGCAGTCCACCGACGTGTGGGGGGGGATACGAGCAGTACTTC
- TRBJ1-3 TRBV11-2 - CASSRSFGRVVGNTIYF TGTGCCAGCAGCCGCTCGTTTGGGAGGGTCGTTGGAAACACCATATATTTT
- TRBJ1-2 TRBV7-2 few CASSLGPSTIWEQIYGYTF TGTGCCAGCAGCTTAGGACCATCCACGATTTGGGAGCAAATCTATGGCTACACCTTC
- TRBJ2-7 TRBV28 medium-sized CASSLSLTIGKGTAYEQYF TGTGCCAGCAGTTTATCTCTGACTATCGGGAAAGGGACTGCCTACGAGCAGTACTTC
- TRBJ2-2 TRBV7-6 - CASSHERSGNGELFF TGTGCCAGCAGCCACGAGAGATCCGGTAACGGGGAGCTGTTTTTT
- TRBJ1-2 TRBV29-1 medium-sized CSVEEGGCCGGLNYGYTF TGCAGCGTTGAAGAGGGGGGGTGTTGCGGGGGCCTGAACTATGGCTACACCTTC
- TRBJ2-5 TRBV25-1 - CASSEGLSQETQYF TGTGCCAGCAGTGAAGGACTGTCCCAAGAGACCCAGTACTTC
TRBD2 TRBJ2-7 TRBV15 - CATSRFRDYQTYEQYF TGTGCCACCAGCAGATTCCGGGACTACCAGACCTACGAGCAGTACTTC
- TRBJ2-3 TRBV28 few CASSVGWDTQYF TGTGCCAGCTCGGTCGGTTGGGATACGCAGTATTTT
- TRBJ1-1 TRBV6-5 - CASARAWTEAFF TGTGCCAGCGCGCGGGCATGGACTGAAGCTTTCTTT
- TRBJ1-1 TRBV7-3 few CASSFGGVSTEAFF TGTGCCAGCAGCTTCGGGGGAGTGAGCACTGAAGCTTTCTTT
TRBD2 TRBJ2-5 TRBV13 - CASSDSGMGEDGETQYF TGTGCCAGCAGCGATAGCGGGATGGGGGAAGACGGGGAGACCCAGTACTTC
TRBD2 TRBJ2-1 TRBV7-8 few CASSLSLAIKNEQFF TGTGCCAGCAGCTTATCACTAGCGATTAAAAATGAGCAGTTCTTC
TRBD2 TRBJ2-1 TRBV27 - CASSAGTSGNNWANEQFF TGTGCCAGCAGTGCCGGGACTAGCGGGAACAATTGGGCCAATGAGCAGTTCTTC
- TRBJ2-2 TRBV5-5 medium-sized CASSLVTANTGELFF TGTGCCAGCAGCTTGGTGACAGCGAACACCGGGGAGCTGTTTTTT
- TRBJ2-7 TRBV5-6 medium-sized CASSSSYEQYF TGTGCCAGCAGCTCTTCCTACGAGCAGTACTTC
- TRBJ1-1 TRBV19 medium-sized CASRWGTNTEAFF TGTGCCAGTAGATGGGGCACGAACACTGAAGCTTTCTTT
TRBD2 TRBJ2-6 TRBV28 - CASSSGGGNVLTF TGTGCCAGCAGCTCGGGGGGAGGCAACGTCCTGACTTTC
TRBD1 TRBJ2-1 TRBV7-3 - CASSFSYWHSQGSSYNEQFF TGTGCCAGCAGCTTCTCCTATTGGCATTCACAGGGGAGCTCCTACAATGAGCAGTTCTTC
TRBD2 TRBJ2-1 TRBV5-1 - CASSLGLADYNEQFF TGTGCCAGCAGCCTAGGACTAGCGGACTACAATGAGCAGTTCTTC
- TRBJ1-3 TRBV27 once CASSLYPAAVASPNSGNTIYF TGTGCCAGCAGTTTGTACCCGGCGGCAGTCGCATCACCCAACTCTGGAAACACCATATATTTT
TRBD2 TRBJ2-1 TRBV27 - CASSVEPGLVYNEQFF TGTGCCAGCAGTGTAGAACCGGGACTAGTCTACAATGAGCAGTTCTTC
TRBD1 TRBJ2-5 TRBV4-1 few CASSQRGPWETQYF TGCGCCAGCAGCCAAAGGGGGCCTTGGGAGACCCAGTACTTC
TRBD2 TRBJ2-1 TRBV29-1 few CSVEGIGSGTVYNEQFF TGCAGCGTTGAAGGGATTGGTAGCGGGACTGTCTACAATGAGCAGTTCTTC
- TRBJ1-3 TRBV7-2 - CASSFPKRAPGNTIYF TGTGCCAGCAGCTTCCCCAAGAGGGCCCCTGGAAACACCATATATTTT
- TRBJ1-1 TRBV6-4 - CASSVDNGGLVGNTEAFF TGTGCCAGCAGTGTTGACAATGGGGGGTTGGTGGGGAACACTGAAGCTTTCTTT
TRBD1 TRBJ2-7 TRBV5-4 - CASSWDRGRENYEQYF TGTGCCAGCAGCTGGGACAGGGGGCGGGAGAACTACGAGCAGTACTTC
- TRBJ1-2 TRBV29-1 - CSVDWYYKNYYGYTF TGCAGCGTTGACTGGTATTACAAGAATTACTATGGCTACACCTTC
TRBD1 TRBJ2-1 TRBV4-1 - CASSQDESQGTGEQFF TGCGCCAGCAGCCAAGACGAGTCACAGGGGACGGGCGAGCAGTTCTTC
TRBD1 TRBJ2-5 TRBV5-1 - CASSPGQGVWETQYF TGCGCCAGCAGCCCGGGACAGGGTGTGTGGGAGACCCAGTACTTC
- TRBJ1-2 TRBV11-2 few CASRPLRGTNYGYTF TGTGCCAGCAGGCCCCTCCGGGGAACTAACTATGGCTACACCTTC
- TRBJ2-5 TRBV23-1 once CASSQQSEFSAPYQETQYF TGCGCCAGCAGTCAACAATCGGAGTTCAGTGCGCCGTACCAAGAGACCCAGTACTTC
- TRBJ2-5 TRBV7-8 once CASIDFGGLYQETQYF TGTGCCAGCATCGATTTCGGGGGGCTGTACCAAGAGACCCAGTACTTC
TRBD1 TRBJ1-1 TRBV5-1 - CASSRDRVTEAFF TGCGCCAGCAGCCGTGACAGGGTCACTGAAGCTTTCTTT
- TRBJ2-7 TRBV27 - CASSFGRSYEQYF TGTGCCAGCAGTTTCGGGAGATCCTACGAGCAGTACTTC
- TRBJ1-2 TRBV10-3 - CAISEGHRANYGYTF TGTGCCATCAGTGAGGGGCACCGAGCTAACTATGGCTACACCTTC
- TRBJ2-4 TRBV9 few CASSVRQELAKNIQYF TGTGCCAGCAGCGTGAGACAAGAACTAGCCAAAAACATTCAGTACTTC
- TRBJ2-3 TRBV5-4 - CASSLKSTDTQYF TGTGCCAGCAGCCTAAAGTCCACAGATACGCAGTATTTT
TRBD2 TRBJ2-1 TRBV11-2 - CASSLRWTSGRVMGNEQFF TGTGCCAGCAGCTTAAGATGGACTAGCGGGAGAGTGATGGGCAATGAGCAGTTCTTC
TRBD2 TRBJ2-7 TRBV5-1 - CASSTASGRGTEQYF TGCGCCAGCAGCACAGCAAGCGGGAGGGGTACTGAGCAGTACTTC
TRBD2 TRBJ2-3 TRBV4-1 - CASSQVGGYPSTDTQYF TGCGCCAGCAGCCAAGTGGGAGGGTACCCTAGCACAGATACGCAGTATTTT
TRBD2 TRBJ2-1 TRBV4-1 - CASSQDSLAVYNEQFF TGCGCCAGCAGCCAAGATTCACTAGCGGTTTACAATGAGCAGTTCTTC
- TRBJ2-1 TRBV19 medium-sized CASSITGYNEQFF TGTGCCAGTAGTATAACGGGATACAATGAGCAGTTCTTC
- TRBJ1-1 TRBV9 - CASSVDVWSTEAFF TGTGCCAGCAGCGTAGATGTGTGGAGCACTGAAGCTTTCTTT
- TRBJ2-2 TRBV18 few CASSNSGLENTGELFF TGTGCCAGCTCCAACTCTGGGCTGGAGAACACCGGGGAGCTGTTTTTT
TRBD2 TRBJ2-1 TRBV7-2 - CASSVSSGPYNEQFF TGTGCCAGCAGCGTATCTAGCGGCCCCTACAATGAGCAGTTCTTC
- TRBJ2-7 TRBV5-5 - CASSQGRRVDEQYF TGTGCCAGCAGCCAAGGACGGAGGGTCGACGAGCAGTACTTC